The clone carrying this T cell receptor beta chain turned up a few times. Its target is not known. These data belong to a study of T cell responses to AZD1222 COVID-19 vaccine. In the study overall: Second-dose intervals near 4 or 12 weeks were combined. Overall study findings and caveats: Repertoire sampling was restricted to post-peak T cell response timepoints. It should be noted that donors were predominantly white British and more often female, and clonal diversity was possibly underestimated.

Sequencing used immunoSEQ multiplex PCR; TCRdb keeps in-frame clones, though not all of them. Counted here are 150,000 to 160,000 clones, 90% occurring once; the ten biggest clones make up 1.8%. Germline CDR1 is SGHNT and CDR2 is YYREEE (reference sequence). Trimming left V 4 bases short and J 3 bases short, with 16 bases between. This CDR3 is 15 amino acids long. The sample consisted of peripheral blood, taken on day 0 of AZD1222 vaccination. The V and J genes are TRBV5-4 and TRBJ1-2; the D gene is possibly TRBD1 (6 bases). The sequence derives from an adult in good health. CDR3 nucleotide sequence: TGTGCCAGCAGCCCGGAGGGGGTTGGCTACTATGGCTACACCTTC. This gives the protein CASSPEGVGYYGYTF. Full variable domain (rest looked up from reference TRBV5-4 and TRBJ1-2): ETGVTQSPTHLIKTRGQQVTLRCSSQSGHNTVSWYQQALGQGPQFIFQYYREEENGRGNFPPRFSGLQFPNYSSELNVNALELDDSALYLCASSPEGVGYYGYTFGSGTRLTVV.